This T cell receptor beta chain emerged from a study of blood T cell repertoires in COVID-19. About the study: PBMCs, B-cell-depleted T cells, or T cells provided the cDNA or gDNA that made up the material.

Trimming stripped 3 bases from V and 2 bases from J, with 10 bases between. The CDR3 has 14 amino acids. CDR1 SNHLY and CDR2 FYNNEI come from the germline V gene. This clone has only a few counts. The authors' processing: Amplified reference gene primers provided the basis for estimating nucleated cell counts. Sequencing was performed with immunoSEQ multiplex PCR; in TCRdb, only in-frame clones are kept and a portion is missing. V and J calls plus clone size are reproduced from that table; the DNA served to infer D and trimming. The table lists 300,000 to 350,000 clones, approximately 86% of them singletons.

The chain combines TRBV2 with TRBJ1-2; D gene unclear. The source of this sequence is a young man with COVID-19, enrolled during active disease. The sequencing input was peripheral blood. The CDR3 DNA is TGTGCCAGCAGTGACATAACAACAAACTATGGCTACACCTTC. Translation gives CASSDITTNYGYTF.